This T cell receptor (beta chain) was observed in a study of CD8 T cells in ankylosing spondylitis. Quantitative 5'-RACE with molecular barcodes was used to make the TCR beta libraries. TCRdb ran MiXCR on the 5' RACE reads and lists one entry per CDR3 protein. The sample lists roughly 97,000 distinct CDR3 sequences, roughly 8.3% seen once, with 9.9% in the top ten. With regard to this clonotype: Antigen: not known. Since a much larger clone is just one base distant, this may be a read error.

Study-wide results and caveats: Within ankylosing spondylitis blood, a TCR beta motif made up of eight or nine highly homologous variants appeared to be characteristic. Clones tied to disease were said to be significantly enriched in matched ankylosing spondylitis synovial fluid. A subset of motif variants has previously been described in the synovial fluid and blood of reactive arthritis.

The germline gives CDR1 LGHDT, CDR2 YNNKEL (reference sequence). Trimming pared 10 bases from V and 7 bases from J, leaving 19 bases between. The CDR3 covers 14 residues. Sequencing was performed on blood, either unsorted or a sorted T cell fraction (not recorded which). The rearrangement joins TRBV3-1 to TRBJ2-2; maybe TRBD2 (6 bases). The sequence was obtained from a male donor with ankylosing spondylitis or in good health (not recorded which). The CDR3 DNA reads as TGTGCCATCTCAGCCGGAGGGCGTGGCGGGGAGCTGTTTTTT. Its protein is CAISAGGRGGELFF.